This T cell receptor (beta chain) derives from a study of Ad26.COV2.S vaccination and SARS-CoV-2 variants. Regarding treatment: roughly 20 received Ad26.COV2.S at low or high dose, single or two shots; roughly 5 received placebo; per-sample allocation not given. Sampling took place 63 days after the first vaccine or placebo injection. The data were produced by immunoSEQ multiplex PCR, yet TCRdb's version contains in-frame clones alone and is incomplete. The data show some 300,000 clones, about 85% seen once. Germline CDR1 reads LNHDA; CDR2 reads SQIVND (reference sequence). CDR3 length: 15 residues. The V gene lost 2 bases and the J gene lost 1 base, with 11 bases spanning the gap.

The V and J genes are TRBV19 and TRBJ1-1, with D unclear. Sequencing used peripheral blood, obtained in a trial of Ad26.COV2.S vaccine versus placebo. The receptor was derived from a person between 18 and 65 years old who received the Ad26.COV2.S COVID-19 vaccine or a placebo. CDR3 in DNA: TGTGCCAGTAGTATAAACGGGATCTCGAACACTGAAGCTTTCTTT. This codes for CASSINGISNTEAFF.